This TCR beta chain was recovered during a study of blood T cell repertoires in COVID-19. Across the whole study: Sites across the United States, Italy and Spain contributed samples from acute and convalescent COVID-19. Sample material is recorded as cDNA or gDNA derived from T cells, B-cell-depleted T cells, or PBMCs.

Original data processing: For nucleated cells, counts were estimated from reference gene primer amplification. Generated by immunoSEQ multiplex PCR, the TCRdb table keeps only in-frame clones and is missing some. V and J calls and clone size are copied from that table; D and trimming were computed from the DNA. The data hold 55,000 to 70,000 clones, with about 87% observed a single time. Sequencing was performed on peripheral blood. This TCR came from an older man with acute or convalescent COVID-19.

CDR3 DNA sequence: TGTGCCAGCAGTTTCCCAGGGGAGAGAGATACCGGGGAGCTGTTTTTT. Translation: CASSFPGERDTGELFF. The rearrangement uses TRBV28 and TRBJ2-2, with D possibly matching TRBD1 (6 bases). The germline V gene encodes CDR1 MDHEN and CDR2 SYDVKM. The V end lost 3 bases, the J end lost 5 bases, and 16 bases lay between the germline ends. This CDR3 spans 16 amino acids.